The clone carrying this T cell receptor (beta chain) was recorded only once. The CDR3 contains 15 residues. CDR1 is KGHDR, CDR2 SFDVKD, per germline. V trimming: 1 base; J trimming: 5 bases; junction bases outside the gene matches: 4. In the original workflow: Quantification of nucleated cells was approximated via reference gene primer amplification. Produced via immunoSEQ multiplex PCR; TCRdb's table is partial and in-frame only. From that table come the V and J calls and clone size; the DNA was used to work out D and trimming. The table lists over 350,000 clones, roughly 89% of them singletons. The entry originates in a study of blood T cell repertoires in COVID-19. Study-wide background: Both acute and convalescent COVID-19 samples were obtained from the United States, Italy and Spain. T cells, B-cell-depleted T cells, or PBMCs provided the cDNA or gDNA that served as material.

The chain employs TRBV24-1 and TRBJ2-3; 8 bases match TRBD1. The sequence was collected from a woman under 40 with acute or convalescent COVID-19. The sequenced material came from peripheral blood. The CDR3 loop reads CATSDFGTGEDTQYF. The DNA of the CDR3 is TGTGCCACCAGTGATTTCGGGACAGGAGAAGATACGCAGTATTTT.